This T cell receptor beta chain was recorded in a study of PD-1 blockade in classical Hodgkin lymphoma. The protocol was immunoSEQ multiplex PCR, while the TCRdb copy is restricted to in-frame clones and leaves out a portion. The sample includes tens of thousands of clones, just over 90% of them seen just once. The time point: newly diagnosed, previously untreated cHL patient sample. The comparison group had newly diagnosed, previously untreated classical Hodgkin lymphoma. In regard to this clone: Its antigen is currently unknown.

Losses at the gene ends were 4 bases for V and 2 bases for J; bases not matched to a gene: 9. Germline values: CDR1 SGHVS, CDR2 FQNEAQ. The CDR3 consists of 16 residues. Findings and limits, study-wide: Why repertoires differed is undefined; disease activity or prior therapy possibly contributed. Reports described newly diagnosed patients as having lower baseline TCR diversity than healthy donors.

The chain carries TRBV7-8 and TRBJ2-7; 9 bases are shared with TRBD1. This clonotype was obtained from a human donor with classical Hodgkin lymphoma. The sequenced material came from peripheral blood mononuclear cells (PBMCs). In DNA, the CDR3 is TGTGCCAGCAGCTCACGTCCCGGGACAGGGACCTACGAGCAGTACTTC. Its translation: CASSSRPGTGTYEQYF.